The sample holds many counts of the clone carrying this T cell receptor beta chain. The entry originates in a study of T cells in Graves' hyperthyroidism and ophthalmopathy. This CDR3 has 13 residues. V gave up 8 bases and J gave up 0 bases, with 11 bases separating them. Germline V gene lookup returns CDR1 SNHLY and CDR2 FYNNEI. TCR beta CDR3 region amplification was performed from RNA transcripts. The HTBI set primed first-round TCR CDR3 RT-PCR. TCRdb passed the multiplex PCR reads through MiXCR, listing each CDR3 protein once. The top ten clones hold less than 20% of a sample with a few hundred thousand distinct CDR3 sequences, around an eighth of them seen once. Exclusion criteria comprised uncontrolled infection, other autoimmune disease, pregnancy or lactation.

The TCR was taken from a woman under 30 with Graves' hyperthyroidism. Sequencing input: blood. This chain links TRBV2 with TRBJ2-7; no reliable D call. The CDR3 sequence: CASEVIGSYEQYF. CDR3 DNA: TGTGCCAGCGAGGTTATTGGCTCCTACGAGCAGTACTTC.